This T cell receptor beta chain was profiled in a study of T-cell reconstitution after alpha-beta-depleted transplantation in children. Preparation of the TCRbeta library involved a method that used unique molecular identifiers. TCRdb reanalysed the PCR reads using MiXCR and keeps one entry per CDR3 protein. This sample has around 270,000 distinct CDR3 sequences, with around 9.1% found just once. This CDR3 comprises 18 residues. Germline V lookup: CDR1 SGHAT, CDR2 FQDESV (reference sequence). V lost 4 bases to trimming and J lost 5 bases, with 23 bases between them. General observations from the study: About two months after transplant, alpha-beta T cells reportedly came from several hundred expanded graft clones. The origin of high day-60 TCRbeta diversity in some patients lay in surviving recipient T cells and thymic progenitors. A year had passed since transplant, and T-cell counts and diversity by then came mostly from newly produced T cells.

For this clonotype: Its antigen is not identified. This may be a read error, as it is one base from a much larger clone.

The sequences come from PBMCs, collected before TCRalphabeta/CD19-depleted stem cell transplant. This clonotype was sampled from a boy in the first two years of life with acute myeloid leukemia, due to receive a stem cell transplant. The chain uses TRBV11-1 and TRBJ1-4; tentatively, D is TRBD1 (6 bases). In nucleotides, the CDR3 is TGTGCCAGCAGCTCTCTCGAGGGACAAAGTTGGGCGAATGAAAAACTGTTTTTT. This translates into CASSSLEGQSWANEKLFF.